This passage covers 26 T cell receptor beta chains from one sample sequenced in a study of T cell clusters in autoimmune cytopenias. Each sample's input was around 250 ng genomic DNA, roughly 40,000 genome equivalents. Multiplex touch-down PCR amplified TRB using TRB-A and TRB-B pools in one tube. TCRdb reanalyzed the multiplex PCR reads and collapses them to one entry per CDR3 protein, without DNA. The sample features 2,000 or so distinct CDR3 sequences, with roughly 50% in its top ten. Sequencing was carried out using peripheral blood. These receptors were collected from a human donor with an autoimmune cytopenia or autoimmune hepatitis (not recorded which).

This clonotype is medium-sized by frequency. CDR3: CASSPSSGRVSYNEQFF. The rearrangement joins TRBV18 to TRBJ2-1; the D call from TCRdb, TRBD2, cannot be confirmed without DNA. This CDR3 region has 17 residues. Looked up from germline, CDR1 is KGHSH and CDR2 is LQKENI.

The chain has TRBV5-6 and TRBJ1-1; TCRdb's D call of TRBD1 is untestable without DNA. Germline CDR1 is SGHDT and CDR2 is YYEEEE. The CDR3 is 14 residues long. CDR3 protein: CASSLGTGVSEAFF.

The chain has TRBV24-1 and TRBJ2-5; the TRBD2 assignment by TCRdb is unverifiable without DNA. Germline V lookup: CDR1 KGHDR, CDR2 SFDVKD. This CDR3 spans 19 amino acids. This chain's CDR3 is CATSDLRVAGGPGVETQYF.

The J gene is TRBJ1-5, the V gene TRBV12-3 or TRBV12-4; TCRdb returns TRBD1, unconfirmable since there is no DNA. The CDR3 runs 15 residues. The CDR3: CASSLQGTGGQPQHF.

CDR3 region: CATSDLEAGEVDTQYF. The V call is TRBV24-1, the J call TRBJ2-3; without DNA, the TCRdb call of TRBD2 cannot be checked. Germline V gene lookup returns CDR1 KGHDR and CDR2 SFDVKD. There are 16 residues in the CDR3.

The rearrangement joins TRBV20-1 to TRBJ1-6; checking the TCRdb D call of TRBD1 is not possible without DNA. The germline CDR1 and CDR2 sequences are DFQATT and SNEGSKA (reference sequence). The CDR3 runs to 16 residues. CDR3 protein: CSARGPSQGRNSPLHF.

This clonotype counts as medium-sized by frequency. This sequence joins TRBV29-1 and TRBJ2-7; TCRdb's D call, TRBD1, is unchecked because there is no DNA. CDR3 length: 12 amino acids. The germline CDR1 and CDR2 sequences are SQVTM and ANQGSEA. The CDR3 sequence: CSVGDRVHEQYF.

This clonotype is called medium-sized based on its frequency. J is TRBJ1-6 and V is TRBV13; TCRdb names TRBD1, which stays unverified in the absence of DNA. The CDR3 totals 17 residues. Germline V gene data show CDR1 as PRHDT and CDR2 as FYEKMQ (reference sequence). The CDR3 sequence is CASSSALPGHNNSPLHF.

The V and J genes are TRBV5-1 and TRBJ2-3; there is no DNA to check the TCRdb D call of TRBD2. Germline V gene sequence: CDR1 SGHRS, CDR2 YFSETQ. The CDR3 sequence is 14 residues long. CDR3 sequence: CASSQGLAGDTQYF.

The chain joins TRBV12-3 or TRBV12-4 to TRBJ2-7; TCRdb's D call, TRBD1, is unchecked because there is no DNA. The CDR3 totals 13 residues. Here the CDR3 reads CASLGTDLRGQYF.

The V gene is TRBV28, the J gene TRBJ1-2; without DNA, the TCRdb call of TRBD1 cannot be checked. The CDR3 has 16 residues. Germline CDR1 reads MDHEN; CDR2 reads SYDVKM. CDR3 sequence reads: CASSPRGARANYGYTF.

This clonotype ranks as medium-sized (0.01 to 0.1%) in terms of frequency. CDR3 sequence: CASSPLIGGQETQYF. The rearrangement joins TRBV18 to TRBJ2-5. The germline V gene has CDR1 KGHSH and CDR2 LQKENI. This CDR3 is 15 amino acids long.

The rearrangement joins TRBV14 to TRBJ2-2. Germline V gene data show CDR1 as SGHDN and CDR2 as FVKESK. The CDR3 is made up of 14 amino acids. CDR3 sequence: CASSQYRATGELFF.

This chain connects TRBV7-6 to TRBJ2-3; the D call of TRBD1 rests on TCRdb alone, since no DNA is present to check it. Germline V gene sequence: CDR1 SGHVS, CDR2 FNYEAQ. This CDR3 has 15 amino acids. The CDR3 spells CASSLYGGSTDTQYF.

CDR3 amino acids: CATRFGTGGEDTGELFF. V gene TRBV24-1 combines with J gene TRBJ2-2; the D gene TCRdb calls, TRBD1, cannot be checked with no DNA. This CDR3 has 17 amino acids. Germline CDR1 KGHDR, CDR2 SFDVKD.

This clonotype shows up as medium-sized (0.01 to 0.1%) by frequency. CDR3 sequence: CASSLGGGNTDTQYF. The chain employs TRBV12-3 or TRBV12-4 and TRBJ2-3; TCRdb gives TRBD1 as the D gene, but with no DNA this cannot be confirmed. The CDR3 loop spans 15 amino acids.

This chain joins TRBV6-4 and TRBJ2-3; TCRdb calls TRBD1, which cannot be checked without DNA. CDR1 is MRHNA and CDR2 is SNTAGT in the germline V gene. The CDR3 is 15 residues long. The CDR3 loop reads CASSDGGGSTDTQYF.

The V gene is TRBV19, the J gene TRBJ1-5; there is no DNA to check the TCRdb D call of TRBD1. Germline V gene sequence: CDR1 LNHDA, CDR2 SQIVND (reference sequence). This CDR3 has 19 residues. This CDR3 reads CASSTKHLQGAVSNQPQHF.

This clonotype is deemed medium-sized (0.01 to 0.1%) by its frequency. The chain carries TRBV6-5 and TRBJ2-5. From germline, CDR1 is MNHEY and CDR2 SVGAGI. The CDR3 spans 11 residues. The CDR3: CASSYRQAQYF.

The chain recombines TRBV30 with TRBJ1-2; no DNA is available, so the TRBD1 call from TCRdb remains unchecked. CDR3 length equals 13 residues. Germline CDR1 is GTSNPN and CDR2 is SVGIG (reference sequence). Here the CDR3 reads CAWGFDRIHGYTF.

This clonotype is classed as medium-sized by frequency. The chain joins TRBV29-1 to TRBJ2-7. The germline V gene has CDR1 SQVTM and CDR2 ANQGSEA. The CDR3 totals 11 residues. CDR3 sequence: CSVEDQWEQYF.

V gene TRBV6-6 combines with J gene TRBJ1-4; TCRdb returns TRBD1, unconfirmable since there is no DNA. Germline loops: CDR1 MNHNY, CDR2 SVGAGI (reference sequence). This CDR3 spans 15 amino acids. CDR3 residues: CASSYWGPTNEKLFF.

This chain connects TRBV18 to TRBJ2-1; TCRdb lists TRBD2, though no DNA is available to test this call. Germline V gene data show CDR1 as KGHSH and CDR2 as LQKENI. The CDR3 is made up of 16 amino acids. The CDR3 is CASSPEGGDSYNEQFF.

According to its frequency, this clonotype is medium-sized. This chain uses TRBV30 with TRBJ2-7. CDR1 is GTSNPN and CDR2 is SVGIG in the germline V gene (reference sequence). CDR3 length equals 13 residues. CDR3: CAWSVRLRYEQYF.

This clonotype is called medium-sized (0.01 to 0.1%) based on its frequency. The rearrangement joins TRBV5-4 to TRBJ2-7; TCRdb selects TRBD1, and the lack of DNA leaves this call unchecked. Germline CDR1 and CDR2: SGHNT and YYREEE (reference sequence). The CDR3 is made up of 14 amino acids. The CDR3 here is CASSSLGANNEQYF.

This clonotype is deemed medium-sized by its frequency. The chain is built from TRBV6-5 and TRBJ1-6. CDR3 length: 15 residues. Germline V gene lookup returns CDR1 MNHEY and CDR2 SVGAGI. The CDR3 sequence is CASSRQGSYNSPLHF.